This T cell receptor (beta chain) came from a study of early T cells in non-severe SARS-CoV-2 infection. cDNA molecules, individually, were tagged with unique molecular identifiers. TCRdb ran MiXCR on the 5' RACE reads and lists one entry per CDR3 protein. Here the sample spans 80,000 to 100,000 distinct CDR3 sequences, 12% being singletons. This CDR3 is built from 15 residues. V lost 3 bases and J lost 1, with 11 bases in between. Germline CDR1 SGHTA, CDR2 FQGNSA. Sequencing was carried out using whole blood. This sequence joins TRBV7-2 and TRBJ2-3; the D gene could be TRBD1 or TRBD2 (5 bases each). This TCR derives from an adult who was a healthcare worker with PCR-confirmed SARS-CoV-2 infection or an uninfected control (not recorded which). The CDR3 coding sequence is TGTGCCAGCAGCTTCAAGGGGCGGGGCACAGATACGCAGTATTTT. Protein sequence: CASSFKGRGTDTQYF.